Shown below are 31 T cell receptor beta chains from a single sample sequenced in a study of T cells in Graves' hyperthyroidism and ophthalmopathy. Using RNA transcripts as the source, TCR beta CDR3 regions were amplified. HTBI primers were used for first-round RT-PCR of the TCR CDR3. In TCRdb, the multiplex PCR reads were re-called with MiXCR into one record per CDR3 protein. The sample has around 260,000 distinct CDR3 sequences; 25% to 30% are singletons. Sequencing input: blood. All receptors derive from a man between 40 and 49 years old with Graves' hyperthyroidism that later progressed to Graves' ophthalmopathy.

J is TRBJ2-7 and V is TRBV28; perhaps TRBD2 as D (6 bases). CDR1 MDHEN and CDR2 SYDVKM come from the germline V gene. The CDR3 loop spans 20 amino acids. V shed 4 bases and J shed 3 bases, with 31 bases lying between them. CDR3 nucleotide sequence: TGTGCCAGCAGTTCCCCCGAACGGGAGACCTTCCTCCTAAATTTCTACGAGCAGTACTTC. Translation gives CASSSPERETFLLNFYEQYF.

This clonotype has a count of ten or more. The chain combines TRBV2 with TRBJ2-7; the match to TRBD2 covers 12 bases. CDR3 length: 14 residues. The V gene end was trimmed by 5 bases and the J gene end by 4 bases; junction bases not matched to a gene: 3. CDR1 is SNHLY and CDR2 is FYNNEI in the germline V gene. CDR3 DNA sequence: TGTGCCAGCAGTCGACTAGCGGGAGCATACGAGCAGTACTTC. Its protein is CASSRLAGAYEQYF.

This clonotype was seen only a few times. The rearrangement joins TRBV12-3 or TRBV12-4 to TRBJ2-5, with D unclear. CDR3 size: 13 residues. Trimming removed 5 bases at V and 2 bases at J, with 9 bases between. CDR3 region: CASSQYEQETQYF. The CDR3 DNA follows: TGTGCCAGCAGTCAATACGAACAAGAGACCCAGTACTTC.

V is TRBV6-2 or TRBV6-3 and J is TRBJ1-5, with a possible D match to TRBD1 (5 bases). CDR3 length equals 13 residues. With 7 bases removed from V and 5 bases from J, the gap between germline ends came to 12 bases. From germline, CDR1 is MNHEY and CDR2 SVGEGT. The CDR3, as DNA: TGTGCCAGCACAAACCAGGGTTATCAGCCCCAGCATTTT. Translating it yields CASTNQGYQPQHF.

The table lists this clonotype with a few counts. The J gene is TRBJ2-1, the V gene TRBV30; D is unclear. CDR1 and CDR2 from the germline V gene are GTSNPN and SVGIG (reference sequence). Trimming removed 4 bases from V and 5 bases from J, with 9 bases in between. The CDR3 is 12 residues long. CDR3 in amino acids: CAWTGLDNEQFF. CDR3 nucleotide sequence: TGTGCCTGGACAGGCCTGGACAATGAGCAGTTCTTC.

This clonotype was counted ten times or more. CDR3 in DNA: TGTGCCAGCAGCCGCTCGGGGCCGACCAATCAGCCCCAGCATTTT. Its protein product is CASSRSGPTNQPQHF. The gene calls are TRBV7-9 and TRBJ1-5, with D possibly being TRBD1 (5 bases). Germline V CDR1 and CDR2: SEHNR, FQNEAQ (reference sequence). The length of the CDR3 is 15 residues. V was cut by 5 bases and J by 3 bases, with 14 bases left in between.

This clonotype was seen at least ten times. This may stem from a read error, because a much larger clone lies one nucleotide away. V is TRBV7-9 and J is TRBJ2-7; D call uncertain. Trimming removed 5 bases from V and 9 bases from J, with 17 bases in between. The CDR3 loop spans 13 amino acids. Looked up from germline, CDR1 is SEHNR and CDR2 is FQNEAQ (reference sequence). For the CDR3, the DNA is TGTGCCAGCAGCGTGACTCCCGTGGACGGGCAGTACTTC. Amino acids: CASSVTPVDGQYF.

This clonotype was seen at least ten times. The V call is TRBV12-3 or TRBV12-4, the J call TRBJ1-3, with D uncertain. V lost 5 bases to trimming and J lost 2 bases, with 10 bases between them. The CDR3 is 14 amino acids. In nucleotides, the CDR3 is TGTGCCAGCAGTCCGCCTTGGACTGGAAACACCATATATTTT. Its protein product is CASSPPWTGNTIYF.

The chain employs TRBV20-1 and TRBJ2-7; 11 nucleotides agree with TRBD2. CDR1 is DFQATT, CDR2 SNEGSKA, per germline (reference sequence). V lost 6 bases to trimming and J lost 3 bases; unmatched junction nucleotides: 10. There are 15 residues in the CDR3. The CDR3 region has the DNA TGCAGTGCCTTAGCGGGAGGGCCAAGGCGCTACGAGCAGTACTTC. Protein product: CSALAGGPRRYEQYF.

Many counts were recorded for this clonotype. The chain combines TRBV20-1 with TRBJ2-4, with D uncertain. The V end was cut by 7 bases, the J end by 0 bases, with 10 bases between. CDR1 is DFQATT, CDR2 SNEGSKA, per germline (reference sequence). The CDR3 loop spans 13 amino acids. The CDR3 DNA is TGCAGTGGAAGGAGCCTAGCCAAAAACATTCAGTACTTC. Protein sequence: CSGRSLAKNIQYF.

This chain joins TRBV6-1 and TRBJ1-2; 9 bases map to TRBD1. The CDR3 sequence is 16 residues long. V lost 6 bases and J lost 2; bases outside the gene matches: 10. In germline, CDR1 is MNHNS, CDR2 SASEGT. CDR3 in DNA: TGTGCCAGCAGCGTAACCCGACAGGGGGTAAACTATGGCTACACCTTC. Amino acids: CASSVTRQGVNYGYTF.

The V call is TRBV4-1, the J call TRBJ2-5; a weak D match, TRBD1 (6 bases). Trimming shortened V by 4 bases and J by 4 bases, and 10 bases separated the two germline ends. Per the germline V gene, CDR1 is MGHRA and CDR2 is YSYEKL. The CDR3 spans 13 residues. CDR3 loop: CASSPIRGETQYF. The CDR3 nucleotides are TGCGCCAGCAGCCCCATCAGGGGAGAGACCCAGTACTTC.

Many counts were recorded for this clonotype. The chain employs TRBV27 and TRBJ2-2, with 8 nucleotides matching TRBD2. V gave up 6 bases and J gave up 5 bases; unmatched junction bases: 5. Germline CDR1 and CDR2: MNHEY and SMNVEV (reference sequence). The CDR3 loop spans 14 amino acids. The CDR3 coding sequence is TGTGCCAGCAGCGGGACTAGAGGAACCGGGGAGCTGTTTTTT. Translation: CASSGTRGTGELFF.

In regard to this clonotype: A much larger clonotype is one base distant, so this may be a read error. The V and J genes are TRBV11-2 and TRBJ2-7; perhaps TRBD2 as D (6 bases). The CDR3 spans 15 residues. Germline V gives CDR1 SGHAT, CDR2 FQNNGV. Trimming stripped 2 bases from V and 3 bases from J, with 14 bases between. CDR3 nucleotides: TGTGCCAGCAGCTTAAGACGGGAGCTTTTCTACGAGCAGTACTTC. Translated: CASSLRRELFYEQYF.

In this sample, this clonotype turned up many times. The chain has TRBV5-1 and TRBJ2-2; D is unresolved. This CDR3 region has 11 residues. Deletions cut 2 bases from V and 6 bases from J, with 2 bases between. Germline loops: CDR1 SGHRS, CDR2 YFSETQ. The CDR3 DNA reads TGCGCCAGCAGCTTCGCCGGGGAGCTGTTTTTT. Its protein product is CASSFAGELFF.

This clonotype was found many times. The gene calls are TRBV15 and TRBJ2-2; tentative D call: TRBD1 (5 bases). V shed 0 bases and J shed 4 bases, with 9 bases lying between them. The germline CDR1 and CDR2 sequences are LNHNV and YYDKDF (reference sequence). The CDR3 is 15 residues long. The CDR3 DNA reads TGTGCCACCAGCAGAGACAGGGCCCTCACCGGGGAGCTGTTTTTT. Protein sequence: CATSRDRALTGELFF.

This clonotype was counted at least ten times. The rearrangement uses TRBV2 and TRBJ1-3; a weak D match, TRBD1 (6 bases). Looked up from germline, CDR1 is SNHLY and CDR2 is FYNNEI. This CDR3 comprises 15 residues. Between the trimmed V and J ends, which lost 5 bases and 2 bases, there was a span of 13 bases. CDR3 amino acids: CASSMDRGTGNTIYF. In DNA, the CDR3 is TGTGCCAGCAGTATGGACAGAGGTACTGGAAACACCATATATTTT.

This chain joins TRBV2 and TRBJ2-7; 13 positions agree with TRBD2. Germline CDR1 SNHLY, CDR2 FYNNEI. The CDR3 is 18 amino acids. V shed 5 bases, J shed 2 bases, and the junction held 12 bases outside the gene matches. The CDR3 is CASSTHTGLAGAPYEQYF. CDR3 nucleotides: TGTGCCAGCAGTACTCACACTGGACTAGCGGGAGCCCCCTACGAGCAGTACTTC.

In this sample, this clonotype turned up many times. The chain has TRBV6-4 and TRBJ2-7; tentatively, D is TRBD1 (8 bases). The CDR3 has 17 residues. The V and J ends lost 6 bases and 4 bases respectively, with 25 bases between them. Germline V gives CDR1 MRHNA, CDR2 SNTAGT. The CDR3 region is CASRMGGTGPNFYEQYF. The CDR3 nucleotides are TGTGCCAGCAGGATGGGGGGGACAGGACCGAATTTTTACGAGCAGTACTTC.

This clonotype has ten or more counts. This sequence joins TRBV6-5 and TRBJ1-1, with 9 bases fitting TRBD1. Germline V lookup: CDR1 MNHEY, CDR2 SVGAGI. V trimming: 4 bases; J trimming: 5 bases; junction bases outside the gene matches: 8. The CDR3 covers 15 residues. CDR3 DNA: TGTGCCAGCAGTTCCCCGGACAGGGGAGGAACTGAAGCTTTCTTT. This sequence encodes CASSSPDRGGTEAFF.

This clonotype was observed many times. The gene calls are TRBV19 and TRBJ2-7, with D tentatively TRBD2 (5 bases). The CDR3 length is 14 residues. Trimming pared 5 bases from V and 1 base from J, leaving 12 bases between. Looked up from germline, CDR1 is LNHDA and CDR2 is SQIVND (reference sequence). CDR3 sequence reads: CASSVRARSYEQYF. The CDR3, as DNA: TGTGCCAGTAGTGTGCGGGCCAGATCCTACGAGCAGTACTTC.

This clonotype was picked up many times. This chain joins TRBV5-1 and TRBJ1-1, with a weak D call TRBD1 (5 bases). Germline V gene data show CDR1 as SGHRS and CDR2 as YFSETQ. The CDR3 has 14 residues. V was trimmed by 0 bases and J by 1 base, leaving 7 bases between them. The CDR3, as DNA: TGCGCCAGCAGCTTGGAACAGGCGAACACTGAAGCTTTCTTT. It encodes CASSLEQANTEAFF.

This clonotype was seen ten or more times. As DNA, the CDR3 is TGTGCCAGCAGCCAAGAGGGACTAGCGGGAGTAGAGACCCAGTACTTC. It yields the protein CASSQEGLAGVETQYF. The rearrangement uses TRBV3-1 and TRBJ2-5; 14 nucleotides align to TRBD2. Germline loops: CDR1 LGHDT, CDR2 YNNKEL (reference sequence). With 0 bases clipped from V and 4 bases from J, the junction kept 1 base outside the gene matches. The CDR3 totals 16 residues.

This clonotype was recorded many times. V is TRBV30 and J is TRBJ2-7; 9 bases are shared with TRBD1. V was pared by 2 bases and J by 5 bases, with 10 bases of the junction left unmatched. The CDR3 consists of 15 residues. Germline-derived CDR1 and CDR2 are GTSNPN and SVGIG (reference sequence). In DNA form, the CDR3 reads TGTGCCTGGAGTACATACAGACAGGGGGTGAACGAGCAGTACTTC. This sequence encodes CAWSTYRQGVNEQYF.

This clonotype was recorded at least ten times. The chain uses TRBV12-3 or TRBV12-4 and TRBJ2-5; 7 bases line up with TRBD2. The CDR3 has 13 residues. Trimming took 6 bases from V and 3 from J; bases not matched to a gene: 4. CDR3 sequence reads: CASSNLAEETQYF. The CDR3 DNA reads TGTGCCAGCAGCAATCTAGCGGAAGAGACCCAGTACTTC.

The CDR3 sequence: CSVEGVGQPSYEQYF. The CDR3 bases are TGCAGCGTTGAAGGAGTGGGACAGCCCTCCTACGAGCAGTACTTC. The rearrangement joins TRBV29-1 to TRBJ2-7, with TRBD1 matching over 7 bases. Germline CDR1 is SQVTM and CDR2 is ANQGSEA. V lost 1 base to trimming and J lost 0 bases; unmatched junction nucleotides: 6. The CDR3 contains 15 residues.

This chain connects TRBV6-2 or TRBV6-3 to TRBJ2-7, with D unresolved. V lost 6 bases, J lost 9 bases, and 15 bases lay in between. There are 12 residues in the CDR3. CDR1 and CDR2 from the germline V gene are MNHEY and SVGEGT. CDR3: CASSRTIAGQYF. CDR3 sequence (DNA): TGTGCCAGCAGCAGGACCATCGCTGGGCAGTACTTC.

In its sample, this clonotype was seen many times. The chain recombines TRBV18 with TRBJ2-7; D tentatively fits TRBD1 or TRBD2 (5 bases each). V dropped 6 bases and J dropped 0 bases, with 15 bases sitting between them. Per germline, CDR1 KGHSH and CDR2 LQKENI. This CDR3 region has 15 residues. CDR3 coding DNA: TGTGCCAGCTCGCTCCGGGACGGGGTCTCCTACGAGCAGTACTTC. This codes for CASSLRDGVSYEQYF.

The chain is built from TRBV28 and TRBJ1-6, with 8 bases aligning to TRBD1. The CDR3 is 14 amino acids. CDR1 MDHEN and CDR2 SYDVKM come from the germline V gene. V lost 4 bases to trimming and J lost 7 bases; unmatched junction nucleotides: 3. The CDR3 bases are TGTGCCAGCAGTTCGGACAGGGAAAATTCACCCCTCCACTTT. Translating gives CASSSDRENSPLHF.

This clonotype was recorded at least ten times. The genes are TRBV7-8 and TRBJ2-7; tentatively, D is TRBD1 or TRBD2 (5 bases each). In germline, CDR1 is SGHVS, CDR2 FQNEAQ. Between the trimmed V and J ends, which lost 3 bases and 2 bases, there was a span of 14 bases. The length of the CDR3 is 15 residues. The CDR3 region has the DNA TGTGCCAGCAGCTTCGGGCAGGGACGGGCCTACGAGCAGTACTTC. This sequence encodes CASSFGQGRAYEQYF. Full variable domain (rest looked up from reference TRBV7-8 and TRBJ2-7): GAGVSQSPRYKVAKRGQDVALRCDPISGHVSLFWYQQALGQGPEFLTYFQNEAQLDKSGLPSDRFFAERPEGSVSTLKIQRTQQEDSAVYLCASSFGQGRAYEQYFGPGTRLTVT.

The chain is built from TRBV28 and TRBJ2-5; TRBD2 agrees at 7 bases. The CDR3 runs to 15 residues. V lost 5 bases, J lost 0 bases, and 6 bases stayed unmatched. Germline V gene lookup returns CDR1 MDHEN and CDR2 SYDVKM. CDR3 amino acids: CASSGGGLYQETQYF. In DNA, the CDR3 is TGTGCCAGCAGTGGGGGGGGACTTTACCAAGAGACCCAGTACTTC. Supplemented by reference TRBV28 and TRBJ2-5, the full variable domain reads DVKVTQSSRYLVKRTGEKVFLECVQDMDHENMFWYRQDPGLGLRLIYFSYDVKMKEKGDIPEGYSVSREKKERFSLILESASTNQTSMYLCASSGGGLYQETQYFGPGTRLLVL.